Below are 2 T cell receptor beta chains sequenced from a single sample in a study of cytomegalovirus exposure and HLA in healthy donors. PCR used 60 Vbeta primers and 13 Jbeta primers. TCRdb's copy holds only in-frame clones and misses some; the assay was immunoSEQ multiplex PCR. The sample contains fewer than 150,000 clones, less than 80% of which appear only once. Sequencing was carried out using PBMCs. These receptors all come from a man in his forties or fifties in good health and CMV-seropositive.

The rearrangement links TRBV2 to TRBJ2-2; the D is unclear. V was shortened by 4 bases and J by 0 bases, with 9 bases between the two germline ends. The CDR3 extends over 15 amino acids. CDR1 SNHLY and CDR2 FYNNEI come from the germline V gene. The CDR3 bases are TGTGCCAGCAGTGTAACAACCGCGAACACCGGGGAGCTGTTTTTT. Protein product: CASSVTTANTGELFF.

This clone was recorded only once. J is TRBJ1-1 and V is TRBV2; TRBD1 aligns across 7 bases. Per germline, CDR1 SNHLY and CDR2 FYNNEI. V trimming: 11 bases; J trimming: 10 bases; junction bases outside the gene matches: 16. The CDR3 length is 13 residues. The CDR3 region is CASRDSPYSPAFF. CDR3 DNA sequence: TGTGCCTCCCGGGACAGCCCTTACTCACCAGCTTTCTTT. Full variable domain (rest looked up from reference TRBV2 and TRBJ1-1): EPEVTQTPSHQVTQMGQEVILRCVPISNHLYFYWYRQILGQKVEFLVSFYNNEISEKSEIFDDQFSVERPDGSNFTLKIRSTKLEDSAMYFCASRDSPYSPAFFGQGTRLTVV.